The 20 T cell receptor beta chains presented below share a single source sample, sequenced in a study of identical twins. TCRdb re-analysed the 5' RACE reads in MiXCR, keeping a single row per CDR3 protein. The sample contains fewer than 650,000 distinct CDR3 sequences, under 8.5% of which appear only once. The sample was also linked to a second study, of yellow fever vaccine responses in identical twins.

Sequenced: PBMCs. These receptors were collected from a woman aged 18-35 years in good health.

This clonotype was found many times. The chain joins TRBV5-1 to TRBJ2-3; 7 bases match TRBD2. The J segment lost 3 bases and the V segment lost 5 bases, leaving 9 bases of the junction unmatched. The CDR3 contains 15 residues. Germline CDR1 SGHRS, CDR2 YFSETQ. CDR3 DNA: TGCGCCAGCAGTAACGGACTAGAGAGGACAGATACGCAGTATTTT. Amino acids: CASSNGLERTDTQYF.

This clonotype was recorded at least ten times. The chain has TRBV20-1 and TRBJ2-3; 10 positions agree with TRBD2. The CDR3 is made up of 15 amino acids. Germline CDR1 and CDR2: DFQATT and SNEGSKA (reference sequence). V trimming: 3 bases; J trimming: 5 bases; junction bases outside the gene matches: 8. DNA for the CDR3: TGCAGTGCTAGTGGACTAGCGGACACCAAAGATACGCAGTATTTT. Translating it yields CSASGLADTKDTQYF.

In this sample, this clonotype turned up many times. J is TRBJ2-7 and V is TRBV12-3 or TRBV12-4; 9 bases agree with TRBD1. J lost 5 bases, V lost 4 bases, and 3 bases had no gene match. CDR3 length equals 13 residues. Here the CDR3 reads CASSSQGANEQYF. The CDR3 DNA sequence: TGTGCCAGCAGTTCACAGGGGGCTAACGAGCAGTACTTC.

This clonotype was counted between two and nine times. CDR3 sequence: CASSHPTGETQYF. The CDR3 DNA reads as TGTGCCAGCAGCCATCCGACGGGGGAGACCCAGTACTTC. The chain carries TRBV3-1 and TRBJ2-5; D is perhaps TRBD2 (5 bases). Between the trimmed V and J ends, which lost 3 bases and 5 bases, there was a span of 10 bases. Germline lookup yields CDR1 LGHDT and CDR2 YNNKEL (reference sequence). The CDR3 consists of 13 residues.

This clonotype was recorded at least ten times. This chain uses TRBV7-9 with TRBJ1-5, with D tentatively TRBD1 (5 bases). This CDR3 is 12 amino acids long. From germline, CDR1 is SEHNR and CDR2 FQNEAQ (reference sequence). Trimming removed 5 bases at V and 11 bases at J, with 13 bases between. The CDR3 spells CASSPDTQAQHF. In nucleotides, the CDR3 is TGTGCCAGCAGCCCCGACACACAGGCCCAGCATTTT.

In its sample, this clonotype was seen many times. V and J are TRBV12-3 or TRBV12-4 and TRBJ2-1; D remains ambiguous. The CDR3 is 12 amino acids. Trimming removed 4 bases from V and 9 bases from J, with 10 bases in between. CDR3 loop: CASSSSVGEQFF. As DNA, the CDR3 is TGTGCCAGCAGTTCTAGTGTCGGTGAGCAGTTCTTC.

This clonotype has at least ten counts. The V and J genes are TRBV5-1 and TRBJ2-2; no clear D gene. The CDR3 length is 13 residues. Germline CDR1 is SGHRS and CDR2 is YFSETQ. Trimming removed 0 bases from V and 7 bases from J, with 7 bases in between. CDR3 DNA sequence: TGCGCCAGCAGCTTGGAAGCAGGCGGGGAGCTGTTTTTT. Its protein is CASSLEAGGELFF.

This clonotype was seen ten or more times. The V call is TRBV5-6, the J call TRBJ1-1; unclear D gene. Deletions cut 1 base from V and 0 bases from J, with 7 bases between. This CDR3 comprises 14 residues. Germline CDR1 is SGHDT and CDR2 is YYEEEE. The CDR3 DNA reads TGTGCCAGCAGCTTGCGGCAGCTGAACACTGAAGCTTTCTTT. This translates into CASSLRQLNTEAFF.

The chain uses TRBV5-1 and TRBJ2-7, with 12 bases lining up with TRBD2. The CDR3 sequence is 15 residues long. Per the germline V gene, CDR1 is SGHRS and CDR2 is YFSETQ. V dropped 4 bases and J dropped 5; count of bases not matched to a gene: 7. In nucleotides, the CDR3 is TGCGCCAGCAGCCGGGGCCGGACTAGCGGGGACGAGCAGTACTTC. This gives the protein CASSRGRTSGDEQYF. Supplemented by reference TRBV5-1 and TRBJ2-7, the full variable domain reads KAGVTQTPRYLIKTRGQQVTLSCSPISGHRSVSWYQQTPGQGLQFLFEYFSETQRNKGNFPGRFSGRQFSNSRSEMNVSTLELGDSALYLCASSRGRTSGDEQYFGPGTRLTVT.

The chain combines TRBV20-1 with TRBJ2-6, with 9 bases lining up with TRBD1. Germline V gene sequence: CDR1 DFQATT, CDR2 SNEGSKA (reference sequence). Losses at the gene ends were 5 bases for V and 1 base for J; bases not matched to a gene: 6. The CDR3 has 16 residues. The CDR3 nucleotides are TGCAGTGCTTGGGGGACAGGGAAGTCTGGGGCCAACGTCCTGACTTTC. Its translation: CSAWGTGKSGANVLTF.

The J gene is TRBJ1-2, the V gene TRBV14; unclear D gene. V was shortened by 4 bases and J by 12 bases, with 27 bases between the two germline ends. Germline CDR1 and CDR2: SGHDN and FVKESK. This CDR3 region has 16 residues. The CDR3 is CASSPEVTRHPLDNTF. CDR3 coding DNA: TGTGCCAGCAGCCCCGAGGTTACACGGCACCCACTAGACAACACCTTC.

This clonotype was seen a handful of times. V gene TRBV27 combines with J gene TRBJ2-1; D is possibly TRBD1 (6 bases). Trimming stripped 3 bases from V and 4 bases from J, with 10 bases between. The CDR3 contains 14 residues. The germline V gene has CDR1 MNHEY and CDR2 SMNVEV (reference sequence). The chain's CDR3 is CASSFGDTYNEQFF. CDR3 coding DNA: TGTGCCAGCAGTTTCGGGGACACTTACAATGAGCAGTTCTTC.

The chain uses TRBV7-2 and TRBJ2-1; D possibly corresponds to TRBD2 (6 bases). V gave up 5 bases and J gave up 9 bases, with 14 bases separating them. Per germline, CDR1 SGHTA and CDR2 FQGNSA. The CDR3 covers 13 residues. CDR3 DNA: TGTGCCAGCAGCCGGGACTTTATGGCTGAGCAGTTCTTC. Amino acid sequence: CASSRDFMAEQFF.

This clonotype was detected a few times. V is TRBV25-1 and J is TRBJ2-1; possibly TRBD1 or TRBD2 for D (5 bases each). Trimming pared 4 bases from V and 10 bases from J, leaving 8 bases between. CDR1 is MGHDK and CDR2 is SYGVNS in the germline V gene. This CDR3 has 11 amino acids. This CDR3 is CASSGGWEQFF. The CDR3, as DNA: TGTGCCAGCAGTGGGGGGTGGGAGCAGTTCTTC.

The CDR3 DNA reads TGTGCCAGCTCACCAGGGGGCCCCCTCTACGAGCAGTACGTC. Its protein is CASSPGGPLYEQYV. This rearrangement joins TRBV18 to TRBJ2-7, with D possibly being TRBD1 (6 bases). The germline V and J ends were trimmed by 2 bases and 3 bases, with 11 bases remaining between them. There are 14 residues in the CDR3. CDR1 and CDR2 (germline): KGHSH, LQKENI.

This clonotype was counted between two and nine times. The chain recombines TRBV25-1 with TRBJ2-6; D gene ambiguous. Trimming removed 5 bases from V and 0 bases from J, with 5 bases in between. The CDR3 has 14 amino acids. Per the germline V gene, CDR1 is MGHDK and CDR2 is SYGVNS. The CDR3 region has the DNA TGTGCCAGCAGTAAAACCTCTGGGGCCAACGTCCTGACTTTC. This gives the protein CASSKTSGANVLTF. The full variable domain, rest sourced from reference TRBV25-1 and TRBJ2-6, is EADIYQTPRYLVIGTGKKITLECSQTMGHDKMYWYQQDPGMELHLIHYSYGVNSTEKGDLSSESTVSRIRTEHFPLTLESARPSHTSQYLCASSKTSGANVLTFGAGSRLTVL.

In the case of this clonotype: One junction end does not reproduce the germline sequence, and a read error may be involved. CDR3 DNA: TGCGCCAGTAGTATTACCGGAGGGACCCAGTACTTC. It is translated as CASSITGGTQYF. The chain links TRBV19 to TRBJ2-5, with D possibly matching TRBD2 (5 bases). This CDR3 region has 12 residues. The germline V gene encodes CDR1 LNHDA and CDR2 SQIVND (reference sequence).

The J gene is TRBJ2-3, the V gene TRBV5-1; possibly TRBD2 for D (6 bases). This CDR3 has 15 amino acids. V was trimmed by 2 bases and J by 5 bases, leaving 15 bases between them. Germline CDR1 reads SGHRS; CDR2 reads YFSETQ. CDR3 protein: CASSFGTARQDTQYF. The CDR3, as DNA: TGCGCCAGCAGCTTCGGGACTGCCCGCCAAGATACGCAGTATTTT. Looking up the rest from reference TRBV5-1 and TRBJ2-3 gives the full variable domain: KAGVTQTPRYLIKTRGQQVTLSCSPISGHRSVSWYQQTPGQGLQFLFEYFSETQRNKGNFPGRFSGRQFSNSRSEMNVSTLELGDSALYLCASSFGTARQDTQYFGPGTRLTVL.

This clonotype came up many times. The chain links TRBV6-5 to TRBJ2-1; 8 bases match TRBD1. There are 14 residues in the CDR3. CDR1 is MNHEY, CDR2 SVGAGI, per germline. Trimming at V came to 0 bases and at J to 9 bases, leaving 4 bases not matched to a gene. CDR3 protein: CASSYSLQGGEQFF. CDR3 coding DNA: TGTGCCAGCAGTTACTCGTTACAGGGGGGTGAGCAGTTCTTC.

Only a few counts were recorded for this clonotype. The J gene is TRBJ2-7, the V gene TRBV3-1; tentative D call: TRBD2 (5 bases). V lost 4 bases and J lost 6, with 13 bases in between. Germline V CDR1 and CDR2: LGHDT, YNNKEL (reference sequence). This CDR3 spans 13 amino acids. The CDR3 sequence is CASSRGVFSEQYF. CDR3 sequence (DNA): TGTGCCAGCAGCCGGGGAGTTTTCTCCGAGCAGTACTTC.